This is a list of T cell receptor beta chains from one sample in a study of beta chain features in type 1 diabetes. Profiling relied on immunoSEQ multiplex PCR, and the TCRdb table lists in-frame clones only, not all of them. The data contain a few hundred thousand clones, 8% to 13% of them seen just once; the ten biggest clones take up around 0.015%. Sequencing was performed on naive CD4+ T cells from blood. These TCRs come from a woman aged 30 to 39 in good health. Each CDR3 is given with its conserved first and last residue. The order of the fields is D gene, V gene, J gene, clone size, CDR3 protein, CDR3 DNA. D genes are given only for firm matches. Part of the rows lack a size; the others show once, few, many or a class for expanded clones.

.	TRBV18	TRBJ1-1	few	CASSPRDTLNTEAFF	TGTGCCAGCTCACCAAGGGACACCCTGAACACTGAAGCTTTCTTT
.	TRBV27	TRBJ2-2	.	CASLSSGNTGELFF	TGTGCCAGTCTATCGTCAGGGAACACCGGGGAGCTGTTTTTT
.	TRBV10-3	TRBJ2-3	.	CATMNRESPDTQYF	TGTGCCACCATGAACCGGGAATCCCCAGATACGCAGTATTTT
.	TRBV4-2	TRBJ2-7	few	CASSQDLNAAFYEQYF	TGTGCCAGCAGCCAAGATCTTAATGCGGCTTTCTACGAGCAGTACTTC
.	TRBV5-1	TRBJ1-2	.	CASSLVGSSKGYTF	TGCGCCAGCAGCTTGGTCGGGTCCTCTAAGGGCTACACCTTC
TRBD2	TRBV9	TRBJ2-7	few	CASSVSGGMGEQYF	TGTGCCAGCAGCGTAAGCGGGGGGATGGGGGAGCAGTACTTC
TRBD2	TRBV2	TRBJ2-3	few	CASSEDAGVVDTQYF	TGTGCCAGCAGTGAGGATGCGGGAGTGGTGGATACGCAGTATTTT
TRBD2	TRBV11-1	TRBJ2-2	few	CASSLGGGSGELFF	TGTGCCAGCAGCTTAGGGGGGGGAAGCGGGGAGCTGTTTTTT
TRBD2	TRBV5-1	TRBJ2-7	.	CASSAGLAGQYEQYF	TGCGCCAGCAGCGCGGGACTAGCGGGACAATACGAGCAGTACTTC
.	TRBV7-7	TRBJ2-5	few	CASSLVGGGQETQYF	TGTGCTAGCAGCTTAGTAGGAGGTGGCCAAGAGACCCAGTACTTC
.	TRBV6-5	TRBJ1-1	few	CASSYVSIGTEAFF	TGTGCCAGCAGTTACGTGAGTATTGGCACTGAAGCTTTCTTT
TRBD1	TRBV7-9	TRBJ1-5	few	CASSSEEGAQPQHF	TGTGCCAGCAGCTCCGAGGAGGGGGCCCAGCCCCAGCATTTT
TRBD1	TRBV7-9	TRBJ2-7	.	CASSLGDRVVEQYF	TGTGCCAGCAGCTTGGGAGACAGGGTTGTCGAGCAGTACTTC
.	TRBV30	TRBJ2-1	.	CAWSVIAVDYNEQFF	TGTGCCTGGAGTGTGATAGCGGTAGACTACAATGAGCAGTTCTTC
TRBD2	TRBV18	TRBJ2-7	.	CASSPPGLAGVYEQYF	TGTGCCAGCTCACCACCGGGACTAGCGGGAGTGTACGAGCAGTACTTC
TRBD1	TRBV7-6	TRBJ2-7	few	CASSRGQGGEQYF	TGTGCCAGCAGCCGGGGACAGGGAGGCGAGCAGTACTTC
TRBD2	TRBV7-7	TRBJ2-5	few	CASSVGTSGTETQYF	TGTGCTAGCAGCGTAGGGACTAGCGGGACAGAGACCCAGTACTTC
.	TRBV7-9	TRBJ1-2	.	CASSLAAVGDYGYTF	TGTGCCAGCAGCTTAGCCGCGGTTGGTGACTATGGCTACACCTTC
.	TRBV7-9	TRBJ1-1	many	CASSLGNRQAVF	TGTGCCAGCAGCTTGGGGAACCGACAGGCGGTCTTT
TRBD2	TRBV28	TRBJ2-7	.	CASSSRLAGGFF	TGTGCCAGCAGTTCCCGCCTAGCGGGAGGCTTCTTC
TRBD1	TRBV11-1	TRBJ1-2	few	CASSSWTGDYGYTF	TGTGCCAGCAGCTCCTGGACAGGGGACTATGGCTACACCTTC
.	TRBV5-1	TRBJ2-7	few	CASSPDNYEQYF	TGCGCCAGCAGCCCCGACAATTACGAGCAGTACTTC
.	TRBV7-9	TRBJ2-5	few	CASSFLREEETQYF	TGTGCCAGCAGCTTCCTCCGGGAAGAAGAGACCCAGTACTTC
.	TRBV28	TRBJ1-2	few	CASSPAGDNYGYTF	TGTGCCAGCAGTCCAGCGGGGGATAACTATGGCTACACCTTC
TRBD2	TRBV7-9	TRBJ2-5	few	CASSLGAGDETQYF	TGTGCCAGCAGCTTAGGAGCGGGGGACGAGACCCAGTACTTC
TRBD1	TRBV19	TRBJ1-5	few	CAGGQGRQPQHF	TGTGCCGGGGGACAGGGTCGTCAGCCCCAGCATTTT
.	TRBV19	TRBJ2-7	few	CASSTSTGTYEQYF	TGTGCCAGTAGTACTTCCACAGGGACCTACGAGCAGTACTTC
.	TRBV2	TRBJ2-7	.	CASRSQIYEQYF	TGTGCCAGCAGGTCCCAGATCTACGAGCAGTACTTC
.	TRBV6-5	TRBJ1-5	.	CASSYDRNNQPQHF	TGTGCCAGCAGTTACGACAGGAACAATCAGCCCCAGCATTTT
.	TRBV23-1	TRBJ2-7	few	CASSQPEGWRGYEQYF	TGCGCCAGCAGTCAGCCCGAGGGGTGGAGGGGATACGAGCAGTACTTC
.	TRBV6-1	TRBJ2-5	few	CASSWTEETQYF	TGTGCCAGCAGTTGGACAGAAGAGACCCAGTACTTC
.	TRBV5-1	TRBJ1-2	few	CASSAGITTNYGYTF	TGCGCCAGCAGCGCGGGGATTACTACTAACTATGGCTACACCTTC
TRBD2	TRBV9	TRBJ2-5	.	CASSVSGTSGRETQYF	TGTGCCAGCAGCGTATCCGGGACTAGCGGGAGGGAGACCCAGTACTTC
.	TRBV25-1	TRBJ2-3	few	CASSEDRGWTDTQYF	TGTGCCAGCAGTGAAGATCGGGGGTGGACAGATACGCAGTATTTT
.	TRBV4-1	TRBJ2-1	.	CASSPLQLGFNEQFF	TGCGCCAGCAGCCCGCTACAGTTGGGTTTCAATGAGCAGTTCTTC
TRBD2	TRBV5-1	TRBJ2-1	few	CASRSSGRAIHEQFF	TGCGCCAGCAGGTCTAGCGGGAGGGCTATCCATGAGCAGTTCTTC
TRBD1	TRBV7-8	TRBJ2-7	few	CASSLARFRGTLGYEQYF	TGTGCCAGCAGCTTAGCTCGGTTCAGGGGGACACTCGGCTACGAGCAGTACTTC
.	TRBV6-1	TRBJ2-5	few	CASSQPVAGQETQYF	TGTGCCAGCAGTCAACCAGTGGCGGGGCAAGAGACCCAGTACTTC
TRBD2	TRBV27	TRBJ2-2	.	CASSWTSGYTGELFF	TGTGCCAGCAGTTGGACTAGCGGCTACACCGGGGAGCTGTTTTTT
TRBD1	TRBV5-1	TRBJ2-5	few	CASSSGGQGWEETQYF	TGCGCCAGCAGCTCGGGGGGACAGGGATGGGAAGAGACCCAGTACTTC
TRBD2	TRBV14	TRBJ2-3	.	CASSQEWTSGRADTQYF	TGTGCCAGCAGCCAAGAATGGACTAGCGGGAGGGCCGACACGCAGTATTTT
TRBD2	TRBV28	TRBJ2-1	few	CASSPGTSDREQFF	TGTGCCAGCAGTCCCGGGACTAGCGATAGGGAGCAGTTCTTC
.	TRBV27	TRBJ2-7	.	CASSRGGGQPYEQYF	TGTGCCAGCAGTCGTGGGGGAGGTCAGCCCTACGAGCAGTACTTC
.	TRBV10-3	TRBJ2-1	.	CAIRWGDYNEQFF	TGTGCCATCAGATGGGGAGATTACAATGAGCAGTTCTTC